The rows below give T cell receptor beta chains drawn from one sample of a study of early T cells in non-severe SARS-CoV-2 infection. MiXCR, run by TCRdb on the 5' RACE reads, gives a single entry per CDR3 protein. This table has fewer than 40,000 distinct CDR3 sequences, 4% to 5% appearing once. Sequenced sample: whole blood. The receptors shown here come from an adult who was a healthcare worker with PCR-confirmed SARS-CoV-2 infection or an uninfected control (not recorded which). Each CDR3 is given with its conserved first and last residue. A D gene is named only where the DNA matches it firmly. A row's size may be missing; if present it is once, few, many or a size class.

v_gene	abundance	d_gene	j_gene	CDR3nt	CDR3aa
TRBV7-6	many	NA	TRBJ1-3	TGTGCCAGCAGCAGTACGACGCCGGGAAACACCATATATTTT	CASSSTTPGNTIYF
TRBV18	NA	NA	TRBJ2-3	TGTGCCAGCCATACCCCCGGGGGGCTCCGAGGGACGCAGTATTTT	CASHTPGGLRGTQYF
TRBV9	many	TRBD2	TRBJ2-5	TGTGCCAGCAGCGTAGCAGCGGGAGGAGGGGTCCAAGAGACCCAGTACTTC	CASSVAAGGGVQETQYF
TRBV24-1	few	TRBD1	TRBJ2-7	TGTGCCACCAGTGATTTCTTGGACAGGGCCTCGTACGAGCAGTACTTC	CATSDFLDRASYEQYF
TRBV5-1	NA	NA	TRBJ2-7	TGCGCCAGCAGCTTAGGAGGGAGAAGCGAGCAGTACTTC	CASSLGGRSEQYF
TRBV2	NA	NA	TRBJ2-1	TGTGCCAGCAGTGAACAAAGCTCCTACAATGAGCAGTTCTTC	CASSEQSSYNEQFF
TRBV11-2	many	NA	TRBJ2-3	TGTGCCAGCAGCCCCTGGGCGGGGAGGCCCGGGACTGCACAAAAGAATCGCACAGATACGCAGTATTTT	CASSPWAGRPGTAQKNRTDTQYF
TRBV7-2	many	NA	TRBJ1-6	TGTGCCAGCAGCTCGGACAGTGGCAATTCACCCCTCCACTTT	CASSSDSGNSPLHF
TRBV12-3/TRBV12-4	many	NA	TRBJ1-3	TGTGCCAGCAGTTTTAAGCCCCCTACCAGTTACACCATATATTTT	CASSFKPPTSYTIYF
TRBV4-2	many	NA	TRBJ2-7	TGTGCCAGCAGCCAAGATCCGGGGCCTTCTAGCTCCTACGAGCAGTACTTC	CASSQDPGPSSSYEQYF
TRBV9	NA	NA	TRBJ1-6	TGTGCCAGCAGCGTAGAGGGGAACCATAATTCACCCCTCCACTTT	CASSVEGNHNSPLHF
TRBV12-3/TRBV12-4	many	TRBD1	TRBJ2-3	TGTGCCAGCAGTAAGAGACAGGGGGCAGATACGCAGTATTTT	CASSKRQGADTQYF
TRBV10-1	many	NA	TRBJ2-6	TGCGCCAGACGAGAGGTTCCCCCGAGACGCTCGAGCTCTGGGGCCAACGTCCTGACTTTC	CARREVPPRRSSSGANVLTF
TRBV19	many	TRBD2	TRBJ2-1	TGTGCCGGTCGGACTAGCGGGAGTCACACCAATGAGCAGTTCTTC	CAGRTSGSHTNEQFF
TRBV2	NA	TRBD1	TRBJ2-1	TGTGCCAGCAGTGGAGACAGGGGGCTCTACAATGAGCAGTTCTTC	CASSGDRGLYNEQFF
TRBV12-3/TRBV12-4	many	NA	TRBJ1-5	TGTGCCAGCAGTTCCGGGGGGTCCCCCAATCAGCCCCAGCATTTT	CASSSGGSPNQPQHF
TRBV6-5	NA	NA	TRBJ2-7	TGTGCCAGCAGTTCCCAAAACTACGAGCAGTACTTC	CASSSQNYEQYF
TRBV20-1	many	TRBD2	TRBJ2-1	TGCAGTGCTAGAGATCATGCGGGAGTAGATGAGCAGTTCTTC	CSARDHAGVDEQFF
TRBV5-1	many	TRBD1	TRBJ2-7	TGCGCCAGCGGCAGGACAGGGGGCTATGAGCAGTACTTC	CASGRTGGYEQYF
TRBV29-1	NA	NA	TRBJ2-2	TGCAGCGGGCAGGGTTCGAACACCGGGGAGCTGTTTTTT	CSGQGSNTGELFF
TRBV7-8	many	TRBD1	TRBJ2-4	TGTGCCAGCGAGGGACAGGCCAAAAACATTCAGTACTTC	CASEGQAKNIQYF
TRBV10-1	NA	NA	TRBJ2-7	TGCGCCAGCAGTGAGCCCGGGACAAGTCGCGAGCAGTACTTC	CASSEPGTSREQYF
TRBV7-2	many	NA	TRBJ2-3	TGTGCCAGCAGCTTACGGGGGAGCACAGATACGCAGTATTTT	CASSLRGSTDTQYF
TRBV7-8	many	NA	TRBJ2-7	TGTGCCAGCAGCTTAGGAACCTACGAGCAGTACTTC	CASSLGTYEQYF
TRBV5-1	few	TRBD1	TRBJ1-4	TGCGCCAGCAGCTTGAGCAGGGGGGAAAATGAAAAACTGTTTTTT	CASSLSRGENEKLFF
TRBV5-1	many	NA	TRBJ2-7	TGCGCCAGCAGCTCCTCGACAAGCTCCTACGAGCAGTACTTC	CASSSSTSSYEQYF
TRBV4-3	many	NA	TRBJ1-2	TGCGCCAGCAGCCAAGAGGAAACGCCCGTCCTGGGCTACACCTTC	CASSQEETPVLGYTF
TRBV4-1	many	TRBD1	TRBJ1-2	TGCGCCAGCAGCCAAGGGGACAGCCCTAGGAGTAGTGGCTACACCTTC	CASSQGDSPRSSGYTF
TRBV5-1	many	TRBD1	TRBJ2-1	TGCGCCAGTTTCTCAGGACAGGGAAGCTACAATGAGCAGTTCTTC	CASFSGQGSYNEQFF
TRBV7-8	many	NA	TRBJ2-2	TGTGCCAGCAGCTTAGGTACAGGGCCATCGTATAACACCGGGGAGCTGTTTTTT	CASSLGTGPSYNTGELFF
TRBV5-1	many	NA	TRBJ2-5	TGCGCCAGCAGCTATTTAGGGGACCAAGAGACCCAGTACTTC	CASSYLGDQETQYF
TRBV2	many	NA	TRBJ2-7	TGTGCCAGCAGTGAGGGGCTACAGGGAAATTCCTACGAGCAGTACTTC	CASSEGLQGNSYEQYF
TRBV6-5	many	TRBD1	TRBJ2-7	TGTGCCAGCAGTTACTTGGGACAGGGTCTCTACGAGCAGTACTTC	CASSYLGQGLYEQYF
TRBV9	many	TRBD1	TRBJ1-5	TGTGCCAGCAGCACAGACAGGGGGCTTAATCAGCCCCAGCATTTT	CASSTDRGLNQPQHF
TRBV5-1	many	NA	TRBJ1-1	TGCGCCAGCAGCTTGCGGGATGTGAACACTGAAGCTTTCTTT	CASSLRDVNTEAFF
TRBV11-3	many	NA	TRBJ2-7	TGTGCCAGCAGCTTAGATCCCCCTGGGAACGAGCAGTACTTC	CASSLDPPGNEQYF
TRBV12-3/TRBV12-4	many	NA	TRBJ1-3	TGTGCCAGCAGTTTTAGTGAGCGGGGCTCTGGAAACACCATATATTTT	CASSFSERGSGNTIYF
TRBV7-3	many	NA	TRBJ1-2	TGTGCCAGCAGCCCACGGGATTTCTCTTATGGCTACACCTTC	CASSPRDFSYGYTF
TRBV6-6	many	NA	TRBJ2-2	TGTGCCAGCAGTTATTCAGCTAGCGTGACCGGGGAGCTGTTTTTT	CASSYSASVTGELFF
TRBV12-3/TRBV12-4	NA	NA	TRBJ1-6	TGTGCCAGCAGGGATACAGGGAATTCACCCCTCCACTTT	CASRDTGNSPLHF
TRBV30	few	TRBD1	TRBJ2-7	TGTGCCTGGAGTGTAAGCGGCTTACAGGGGGCAAGGCAGTACTTC	CAWSVSGLQGARQYF
TRBV15	many	TRBD2	TRBJ2-3	TGTGCCACCAGCACTGGACTAGCGGGGGAACGCACAGATACGCAGTATTTT	CATSTGLAGERTDTQYF
TRBV5-1	NA	TRBD2	TRBJ2-3	TGCGCCAGCAGCCCCTCTGGTAGCGGGGGGTGGAATACGCAGTATTTT	CASSPSGSGGWNTQYF
TRBV29-1	medium-sized	NA	TRBJ2-3	TGCAGCGTTGAAGACGCGAGGACGGGGACAGATACGCAGTATTTT	CSVEDARTGTDTQYF
TRBV7-8	many	NA	TRBJ1-3	TGTGCCAGCAGCTTAGGAGTCTCTGGAAACACCATATATTTT	CASSLGVSGNTIYF
TRBV4-2	many	TRBD2	TRBJ2-7	TGTGCCAGCAGCCAATCAGGGCTAGCGGACCTCTACGAGCAGTACTTC	CASSQSGLADLYEQYF
TRBV20-1	NA	NA	TRBJ2-2	TGCAGTGCTAGACCACCGGGTTCTAACACCGGGGAGCTGTTTTTT	CSARPPGSNTGELFF
TRBV12-3/TRBV12-4	many	NA	TRBJ1-1	TGTGCCAGCAAACCTAGCGTTGACATGAAGGACACTGAAGCTTTCTTT	CASKPSVDMKDTEAFF
TRBV12-3/TRBV12-4	medium-sized	NA	TRBJ2-1	TGTGCCAGCAGGCGAAGCAATGAGCAGTTCTTC	CASRRSNEQFF
TRBV6-6	NA	TRBD1	TRBJ1-1	TGTGCCAGCAGTTCCCCGACAGGGGGATACACTGAAGCTTTCTTT	CASSSPTGGYTEAFF
TRBV5-1	many	TRBD2	TRBJ2-1	TGCGCCAGCAGCCTCCTCGGGAGGACGGGAGGCCCCAATGAGCAGTTCTTC	CASSLLGRTGGPNEQFF
TRBV19	many	NA	TRBJ2-3	TGTGCCAGTAGTATGGGGACTCTCAGCACAGATACGCAGTATTTT	CASSMGTLSTDTQYF
TRBV4-2	many	NA	TRBJ2-7	TGTGCCAGCAGCCAAGAAGGGGACGGATCCTACGAGCAGTACTTC	CASSQEGDGSYEQYF
TRBV6-9	many	NA	TRBJ1-1	TGTGCCGAATGGACAGCCGTTATCACTGAAGCTTTCTTT	CAEWTAVITEAFF
TRBV2	few	NA	TRBJ1-4	TGTGCCAGCAGCCTACACCTTGAAAAACTGTTTTTT	CASSLHLEKLFF
TRBV29-1	many	TRBD2	TRBJ2-1	TGCAGCGTTGAAAAGGGACTAGCGGGCCCCTACAATGAGCAGTTCTTC	CSVEKGLAGPYNEQFF